This TCR beta chain is drawn from a study of T cells in Graves' hyperthyroidism and ophthalmopathy. The CDR3 runs to 13 residues. V was trimmed by 7 bases and J by 5 bases, leaving 12 bases between them. Germline lookup yields CDR1 SNHLY and CDR2 FYNNEI. This clonotype came up many times. Its antigen is as yet unknown. Findings and caveats of the study: From stable hyperthyroidism, ophthalmopathy was set apart by a 13 V-J model. The blood repertoire included most of the expanded thyroid clonotypes above 0.001.

Regions amplified from RNA transcripts were the TCR beta CDR3 regions. HTBI primers drove first-round RT-PCR of the TCR CDR3. A single record per CDR3 protein comes from TCRdb applying MiXCR to the multiplex PCR reads. The sample records approximately 640,000 distinct CDR3 sequences, roughly 45% being singletons. The V call is TRBV2, the J call TRBJ1-5; no reliable D call. This clonotype originated in an adult man with Graves' disease, either hyperthyroidism or ophthalmopathy (not recorded which). Material for sequencing was peripheral blood or thyroid tissue (not recorded which). CDR3 bases: TGTGCCAGCATGGAGACGCTCCATCAGCCCCAGCATTTT. It specifies CASMETLHQPQHF. Variable domain in full (rest from reference TRBV2 and TRBJ1-5): EPEVTQTPSHQVTQMGQEVILRCVPISNHLYFYWYRQILGQKVEFLVSFYNNEISEKSEIFDDQFSVERPDGSNFTLKIRSTKLEDSAMYFCASMETLHQPQHFGDGTRLSIL.